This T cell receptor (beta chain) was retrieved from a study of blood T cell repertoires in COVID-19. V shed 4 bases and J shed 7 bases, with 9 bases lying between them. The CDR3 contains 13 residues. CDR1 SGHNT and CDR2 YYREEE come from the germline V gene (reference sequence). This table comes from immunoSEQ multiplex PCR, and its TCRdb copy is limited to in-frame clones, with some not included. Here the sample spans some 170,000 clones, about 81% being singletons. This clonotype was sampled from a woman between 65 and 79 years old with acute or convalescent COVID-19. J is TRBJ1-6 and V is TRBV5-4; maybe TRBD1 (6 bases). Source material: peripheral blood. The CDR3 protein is CASSIQGNSPLHF. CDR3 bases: TGTGCCAGCAGCATACAGGGCAATTCACCCCTCCACTTT.